This T cell receptor (beta chain) was observed in a study of blood T cells in healthy people across ages. For the second PCR, which ran for about 7 to 11 cycles, a sample-barcoded 5' primer and a J-beta primer mix were used. Individual samples furnished no less than 2.5 million CDR3-containing paired-end reads apiece. One entry per CDR3 protein results from TCRdb running MiXCR on the 5' RACE reads. The table includes under 1,100,000 distinct CDR3 sequences, about 25% detected once. Germline V gives CDR1 SGHTA, CDR2 FQGNSA. The CDR3 loop spans 13 amino acids. The V gene lost 5 bases and the J gene lost 4 bases, with 11 bases spanning the gap. In addition, the sample was reused for a study of T cells of mothers and their children. That study adds: Donors comprised three healthy Caucasian mothers plus their six children.

Sequencing used blood. The chain links TRBV7-2 to TRBJ2-5; no firm D call. The receptor was isolated from a girl aged 2 to 10 in good health. CDR3 in amino acids: CASSRGFRETQYF. The CDR3 bases are TGTGCCAGCAGCCGTGGGTTTCGAGAGACCCAGTACTTC.